This is a list of T cell receptor beta chains from one sample in a study of cytomegalovirus exposure and HLA in healthy donors. The table came from immunoSEQ multiplex PCR; TCRdb's copy has only in-frame clones and leaves some out. In the table there are a few hundred thousand clones, approximately 84% of which are singletons. Sequencing was done on a sample of PBMCs. The receptors originated from a young man in good health and CMV-seropositive. Both conserved end residues are part of each CDR3. A D gene is named only where the DNA matches it firmly. A clone size is listed for some rows: how often the clone was seen (once, few, many), or a class if it is expanded.

V gene,J gene,D gene,clone size,CDR3 protein,CDR3 DNA
TRBV7-8,TRBJ2-1,NA,few,CASSLGRTSYNEQFF,TGTGCCAGCAGCTTAGGGAGGACCTCCTACAATGAGCAGTTCTTC
TRBV6-1,TRBJ1-2,TRBD1,few,CASSVRDRSLFYGYTF,TGTGCCAGCAGTGTACGGGACAGATCACTATTTTATGGCTACACCTTC
TRBV4-2,TRBJ1-5,NA,NA,CASSQLRGPGQPQHF,TGTGCCAGCAGCCAACTTCGGGGTCCGGGGCAGCCCCAGCATTTT
TRBV14,TRBJ1-2,NA,NA,CASSSDSEFLNF,TGTGCCAGCAGCTCCGACAGCGAGTTCCTCAACTTC
TRBV7-2,TRBJ2-1,TRBD2,NA,CASSFASGRSEQFF,TGTGCCAGCAGCTTCGCTAGCGGGAGAAGTGAGCAGTTCTTC
TRBV19,TRBJ2-7,NA,NA,CASSVGGYEQYF,TGTGCCAGTAGTGTGGGGGGCTACGAGCAGTACTTC
TRBV9,TRBJ1-1,NA,NA,CASSAPTGSAFF,TGTGCCAGCAGCGCACCTACAGGGAGTGCTTTCTTT
TRBV9,TRBJ2-3,NA,NA,CASSVGAGASTDTQYF,TGTGCCAGCAGCGTAGGGGCGGGGGCTAGCACAGATACGCAGTATTTT
TRBV7-9,TRBJ2-5,NA,NA,CASSLPIKTETQYF,TGTGCCAGCAGCTTACCGATAAAGACGGAGACCCAGTACTTC
TRBV25-1,TRBJ1-2,TRBD1,NA,CASSGIPGTGGRNYGYTF,TGTGCCAGCAGTGGGATCCCCGGGACAGGGGGCAGGAACTATGGCTACACCTTC
TRBV7-9,TRBJ1-5,NA,NA,CASSLVQGQPQHF,TGTGCCAGCAGCTTAGTACAGGGACAGCCCCAGCATTTT
TRBV7-2,TRBJ2-5,NA,NA,CASSPRGQETQYF,TGTGCCAGCAGCCCCAGAGGACAAGAGACCCAGTACTTC
TRBV2,TRBJ1-1,NA,NA,CASSEGPGTEAFF,TGTGCCAGCAGTGAAGGGCCGGGCACTGAAGCTTTCTTT
TRBV11-2,TRBJ2-5,NA,NA,CASSWDQETQYF,TGTGCCAGCAGCTGGGACCAAGAGACCCAGTACTTC
TRBV18,TRBJ1-2,NA,NA,CASSQGGESFNYGYTF,TGTGCCAGCTCTCAGGGCGGAGAGTCTTTTAACTATGGCTACACCTTC
TRBV27,TRBJ2-7,NA,NA,CASSYRAYYEQYF,TGTGCCAGCAGTTACAGGGCATACTACGAGCAGTACTTC
TRBV28,TRBJ2-2,NA,once,CASSYGLTTGELFF,TGTGCCAGCAGTTATGGACTTACCACCGGGGAGCTGTTTTTT
TRBV20-1,TRBJ1-2,NA,NA,CSAGPGGYTF,TGCAGTGCTGGACCGGGGGGCTACACCTTC
TRBV5-1,TRBJ1-2,TRBD1,once,CASSAGTGEKRGYTF,TGCGCCAGCAGCGCTGGGACAGGGGAAAAGAGGGGCTACACCTTC
TRBV5-1,TRBJ2-5,NA,NA,CASSASVQETQYF,TGCGCCAGCAGCGCTAGCGTACAAGAGACCCAGTACTTC
TRBV5-1,TRBJ1-3,NA,NA,CASSFDSPGNTIYF,TGCGCCAGCAGCTTCGACAGCCCTGGAAACACCATATATTTT
TRBV7-8,TRBJ2-7,NA,NA,CASSLITGLLYEQYF,TGTGCCAGCAGCTTAATAACAGGGCTTCTCTACGAGCAGTACTTC
TRBV7-3,TRBJ2-3,NA,NA,CASSLTGSTDTQYF,TGTGCCAGCAGCTTGACAGGTAGCACAGATACGCAGTATTTT
TRBV11-1,TRBJ2-3,TRBD2,NA,CASRPGLAAATDTQYF,TGTGCCAGCAGACCAGGACTAGCGGCGGCCACAGATACGCAGTATTTT
TRBV7-9,TRBJ2-3,TRBD1,NA,CASSYPDRAVSTDTQYF,TGTGCCAGCAGCTATCCGGACAGGGCCGTCTCAACAGATACGCAGTATTTT
TRBV6-5,TRBJ1-2,NA,NA,CASSPNRDYGYTF,TGTGCCAGCAGTCCTAACAGGGATTATGGCTACACCTTC
TRBV19,TRBJ1-2,NA,NA,CASSIATGRGAYYGYTF,TGTGCCAGTAGTATAGCCACCGGGAGGGGGGCCTACTATGGCTACACCTTC
TRBV5-1,TRBJ2-2,TRBD1,NA,CASSELQGGTGELFF,TGCGCCAGCAGCGAATTACAGGGGGGCACCGGGGAGCTGTTTTTT
TRBV10-3,TRBJ1-1,NA,NA,CATTYGMGVNTEAFF,TGTGCCACCACCTATGGGATGGGAGTAAACACTGAAGCTTTCTTT
TRBV28,TRBJ1-4,NA,few,CASNGDSNEKLFF,TGTGCCAGCAACGGGGACTCTAATGAAAAACTGTTTTTT
TRBV9,TRBJ1-3,NA,NA,CASSPRSPSGNTIYF,TGTGCCAGCAGCCCTCGTTCCCCCTCTGGAAACACCATATATTTT
TRBV4-2,TRBJ1-4,TRBD1,NA,CASSQVRDSNEKLFF,TGTGCCAGCAGCCAGGTCCGGGACAGTAATGAAAAACTGTTTTTT
TRBV7-2,TRBJ2-7,NA,NA,CASSRVPEYEQYF,TGTGCCAGCAGCCGGGTTCCAGAGTACGAGCAGTACTTC
TRBV5-1,TRBJ2-7,NA,NA,CASSLDGLYEQYF,TGCGCCAGCAGCTTGGATGGACTTTACGAGCAGTACTTC
TRBV5-6,TRBJ2-7,TRBD1,NA,CASSLTGQGNEQYF,TGTGCCAGCAGCTTGACGGGACAGGGGAACGAGCAGTACTTC
TRBV5-1,TRBJ2-1,NA,once,CASSLVPPLQHTTFYNEQFF,TGCGCCAGCAGCTTGGTTCCCCCTCTTCAACACACGACTTTCTACAATGAGCAGTTCTTC
TRBV18,TRBJ1-2,NA,few,CASSPDTNYGYTF,TGTGCCAGCTCACCAGACACCAACTATGGCTACACCTTC
TRBV5-6,TRBJ1-1,TRBD1,NA,CASSSDRDYTEAFF,TGTGCCAGCAGCTCAGACAGGGACTACACTGAAGCTTTCTTT
TRBV4-1,TRBJ2-1,NA,NA,CASSQKEGDSYNEQFF,TGCGCCAGCAGCCAGAAGGAGGGGGACTCCTACAATGAGCAGTTCTTC
TRBV19,TRBJ2-5,TRBD2,once,CASTPPWTSGRQETQYF,TGTGCCAGTACCCCTCCCTGGACTAGCGGGAGGCAGGAGACCCAGTACTTC
TRBV2,TRBJ1-3,NA,NA,CASSAIEGNTIYF,TGTGCCAGCAGTGCAATCGAGGGAAACACCATATATTTT
TRBV15,TRBJ2-1,NA,NA,CATSRDRASSYNEQFF,TGTGCCACCAGCAGAGATAGGGCAAGCTCCTACAATGAGCAGTTCTTC
TRBV9,TRBJ2-3,NA,NA,CASSVSVDTQYF,TGTGCCAGCAGCGTCTCAGTTGATACGCAGTATTTT
TRBV5-5,TRBJ2-3,NA,many,CASSLEDGSTDTQYF,TGTGCCAGCAGCTTGGAGGACGGATCCACAGATACGCAGTATTTT
TRBV4-2,TRBJ1-1,TRBD1,NA,CASSQPRRDRGPIGGPTKNTEAFF,TGTGCCAGCAGCCAACCGAGGCGGGACAGGGGGCCGATAGGAGGGCCGACGAAGAACACTGAAGCTTTCTTT
TRBV20-1,TRBJ1-1,NA,NA,CSARIVTEAFF,TGCAGTGCTAGAATAGTCACTGAAGCTTTCTTT
TRBV30,TRBJ2-1,TRBD2,NA,CAITSGSSGGEQFF,TGTGCCATAACTAGCGGCTCCTCGGGAGGGGAGCAGTTCTTC
TRBV5-4,TRBJ2-7,TRBD1,once,CASSPGGTGLEQYF,TGTGCCAGCAGCCCTGGCGGGACAGGGCTTGAGCAGTACTTC
TRBV5-6,TRBJ2-5,TRBD2,NA,CASSLGLAGVRETQYF,TGTGCCAGCAGCCTAGGACTAGCGGGAGTTAGAGAGACCCAGTACTTC
TRBV30,TRBJ2-7,NA,once,CAWRTVGEQYF,TGTGCCTGGAGGACGGTGGGAGAGCAGTACTTC
TRBV5-1,TRBJ1-1,NA,NA,CASSLYMNTEAFF,TGCGCCAGCAGCTTGTACATGAACACTGAAGCTTTCTTT
TRBV29-1,TRBJ1-4,NA,NA,CSVVGNEKLFF,TGCAGCGTTGTTGGTAATGAAAAACTGTTTTTT
TRBV6-5,TRBJ2-7,NA,few,CASSYSGPYEQYF,TGTGCCAGCAGTTACTCGGGGCCCTACGAGCAGTACTTC